This T cell receptor beta chain derives from a study of blood T cell repertoires in COVID-19 (TCRdb year 2020). Looking at the study overall: Collaborator samples came from the United States, Italy and Spain and covered acute and convalescent phases of COVID-19. The prospective study material was composed of cDNA or gDNA derived from T cells, B-cell-depleted T cells, or PBMCs. Deeply sampled blood TCRbeta repertoires from subjects exposed to, actively infected with, or recovered from COVID-19 were included in the dataset. A freely available public database, intended as a resource for researchers studying the immune response to SARS-CoV-2, is where the repertoires were released. The samples were drawn from the first 160 participants of the ongoing ImmuneRACE study and from some 1,300 subjects provided by 6 global collaborators. The sample metadata nearly always contained a de-identified subject ID, COVID-19 status, age in years and sex. Where HLA class I and class II types were available, the types were taken from metadata supplied by the sample provider, not from assay-based typing. What the research found in general, with its limitations: How much clinical and demographic metadata was included differed by source and by participant, and the metadata was provided uncurated.

TCRbeta CDR3 regions were amplified from genomic DNA using the immunoSEQ Assay, a bias-controlled multiplex PCR. The study's own analysis went as follows. The number of nucleated cells in each sample was estimated from the amplification of reference gene primers within the assay. To quantify the absolute abundance of each unique TCRbeta CDR3 rearrangement, sequence reads were collapsed and filtered. For each sample, productive Simpson clonality was calculated as the square root of Simpson's diversity index over productive rearrangements. TCRdb retrieved this table from immuneACCESS and kept in-frame rearrangements only. Not all clones are present; in checked studies, unresolved V genes account for under half, and no reason is known for the remainder. V and J calls and clone size follow that table, whereas D and trimming were derived from the DNA. Within this sample are over 100,000 clones, with more than 65% of them counted one time only. Together, the top ten hold 6.5% to 10% of the sample.

The CDR3 has 14 amino acids, counting the end cysteine and phenylalanine. Of all the DNA, just the CDR3 is kept, 42 bases in frame from base 1. CDR1 SEHNR and CDR2 FQNEAQ were looked up in the germline V gene (reference sequence). V is shortened by 2 bases, J by 2 bases, and the region joining them spans 10 bases. Whole blood was collected in K2EDTA tubes by collaborating institutions according to the institutions' own protocols. For TCRbeta analysis, collaborator samples were shipped as frozen whole blood, as isolated PBMCs, or as DNA extracted from either sample type. As for this clone: What this receptor recognizes is not known. No base quality information exists; no much larger clone differs at one position.

The V and J segments used are TRBV7-9 and TRBJ2-7, and possibly TRBD1, on 6 matching bases. This TCR was recovered from a woman of 80 years or more with active or convalescent COVID-19. Sequences were obtained from peripheral blood. The CDR3 region: CASSLRDTAYEQYF. The base sequence is TGTGCCAGCAGCTTACGGGACACGGCCTACGAGCAGTACTTC.